One sample yielded the 18 T cell receptor beta chains listed below, sequenced in a study of blood T cells in healthy people across ages. Combining a sample-barcoded 5' primer with a J-beta primer mix, a second PCR ran for roughly 7 to 12 cycles. TCRdb reprocessed the 5' RACE reads via MiXCR and lists one record per CDR3 protein. The table has 730,000 or so distinct CDR3 sequences, around 46% seen once. Sequenced sample: blood. The receptors come from a woman between 55 and 75 years old in good health.

This chain connects TRBV27 to TRBJ2-2; no definite D call. The V and J ends lost 6 bases and 4 bases respectively, with 9 bases between them. From germline, CDR1 is MNHEY and CDR2 SMNVEV (reference sequence). The CDR3 is made up of 13 amino acids. The DNA of the CDR3 is TGTGCCAGCAGCATTCGCGGCACCGGGGAGCTGTTTTTT. Its protein is CASSIRGTGELFF.

This clonotype was picked up a small number of times. At one boundary the junction diverges from the germline segment, which might be a read error. This chain joins TRBV6-5 and TRBJ1-5; 7 positions match TRBD1. This CDR3 comprises 14 residues. The V gene's germline CDR1 is MNHEY and CDR2 SVGAGI. CDR3 in amino acids: CASRTGTGNQPQHF. Here the CDR3 DNA reads TGTGCTAGCAGAACCGGGACAGGCAATCAGCCCCAGCATTTT.

This clonotype appeared a few times. This chain uses TRBV28 with TRBJ2-3; no reliable D call. V gave up 4 bases and J gave up 2 bases, with 13 bases separating them. The CDR3 contains 15 residues. The V gene's germline CDR1 is MDHEN and CDR2 SYDVKM. CDR3 sequence reads: CASSWVASYTDTQYF. CDR3 nucleotide sequence: TGTGCCAGCAGTTGGGTGGCTTCCTACACAGATACGCAGTATTTT. The full variable domain, in which reference TRBV28 and TRBJ2-3 provide the parts outside the CDR3, is DVKVTQSSRYLVKRTGEKVFLECVQDMDHENMFWYRQDPGLGLRLIYFSYDVKMKEKGDIPEGYSVSREKKERFSLILESASTNQTSMYLCASSWVASYTDTQYFGPGTRLTVL.

The chain links TRBV5-1 to TRBJ2-6, with D hard to call. V was cut by 2 bases and J by 1 base, with 16 bases left in between. This CDR3 region has 18 residues. From germline, CDR1 is SGHRS and CDR2 YFSETQ. CDR3 sequence: CASSFTGSPISGANVLTF. DNA of the CDR3: TGCGCCAGCAGCTTTACCGGGTCCCCTATATCTGGGGCCAACGTCCTGACTTTC.

The chain recombines TRBV20-1 with TRBJ2-5, with D perhaps matching TRBD1 (5 bases). Germline V gene data show CDR1 as DFQATT and CDR2 as SNEGSKA (reference sequence). This CDR3 is built from 11 residues. Trimming shortened V by 6 bases and J by 11 bases, and 16 bases separated the two germline ends. The CDR3 reads CSAPPSTEQYF. CDR3 nucleotide sequence: TGCAGTGCGCCCCCTTCGACAGAGCAGTACTTC.

As to this clonotype: A much larger clone lies a single base off, so this may be a read error. The J gene is TRBJ2-5, the V gene TRBV5-5; D possibly corresponds to TRBD2 (5 bases). Germline V gives CDR1 SGHKS, CDR2 YYEKEE (reference sequence). V lost 4 bases and J lost 0, with 16 bases in between. The CDR3 covers 16 residues. The CDR3 region has the DNA TGTGCCAGCAGCCGTACCCCGGACTCATACCAAGAGACCCAGTACTTC. It yields the protein CASSRTPDSYQETQYF.

Here the CDR3 reads CASSLVGGSRDEQFF. Here the CDR3 DNA reads TGTGCCAGCAGCTTAGTTGGCGGGAGCAGGGATGAGCAGTTCTTC. The chain couples TRBV11-2 to TRBJ2-1, with TRBD2 matching 7 bases. Germline-derived CDR1 and CDR2 are SGHAT and FQNNGV. The CDR3 runs to 15 residues. V lost 1 base and J lost 8; bases outside the gene matches: 8.

This clonotype was seen a few times. The junction does not match germline at one end; this may be a read error. This chain uses TRBV10-2 with TRBJ2-6; 9 bases agree with TRBD2. Germline CDR1 WSHSY, CDR2 SAAADI. This CDR3 has 16 residues. CDR3 residues: CASNSGGGSGANVPTF. As DNA, the CDR3 is TGCGCCAGCAATAGCGGGGGAGGCTCTGGGGCCAACGTCCCGACTTTC.

The rearrangement links TRBV12-3 or TRBV12-4 to TRBJ1-1; D possibly corresponds to TRBD1 (5 bases). V was pared by 6 bases and J by 8 bases, with 19 bases between. This CDR3 region has 14 residues. CDR3 DNA: TGTGCCAGCAGCAAAGCCCAGGGAGTGGCGGAAGCTTTCTTT. This gives the protein CASSKAQGVAEAFF.

Only one count was recorded for this clonotype. The rearrangement links TRBV5-1 to TRBJ2-7; D call uncertain. The J call could be wrong; TRBJ2-5 is a better fit for the DNA end. CDR1 is SGHRS and CDR2 is YFSETQ in the germline V gene. This CDR3 contains 15 residues. The CDR3, as DNA: TGCGCCAGCAGCTTGGCCTCGGCGGAACAAGAGACCCAGTACTTC. Encoded protein: CASSLASAEQETQYF.

As for this clonotype: Germline and junction disagree at one end, which may indicate a read error. The chain is built from TRBV27 and TRBJ2-7; tentative D call: TRBD2 (5 bases). Germline CDR1 MNHEY, CDR2 SMNVEV (reference sequence). This CDR3 spans 15 amino acids. The CDR3 sequence is CAGSFGGLSSYEQYF. The CDR3 nucleotides are TGTGCCGGCAGTTTTGGCGGACTTAGCTCCTACGAGCAGTACTTC.

This clonotype occurred a few times. The chain couples TRBV5-1 to TRBJ2-1, with D unclear. The germline gives CDR1 SGHRS, CDR2 YFSETQ. V was pared by 2 bases and J by 6 bases, with 15 bases between. CDR3 length equals 15 residues. CDR3 in amino acids: CASSLWAGTSNEQFF. DNA for the CDR3: TGCGCCAGCAGCTTATGGGCTGGAACAAGCAATGAGCAGTTCTTC.

V gene TRBV4-3 combines with J gene TRBJ1-2, with D uncertain. Germline V gives CDR1 LGHNA, CDR2 YSLEER. With 0 bases removed from V and 2 bases from J, the gap between germline ends came to 10 bases. This CDR3 spans 15 amino acids. CDR3 nucleotides: TGCGCCAGCAGCCAAGATCTAACACCAAACTATGGCTACACCTTC. Protein product: CASSQDLTPNYGYTF.

This clonotype was observed a few times. CDR3 sequence: CASSQDLDRVNNEQFF. CDR3 DNA sequence: TGCGCCAGCAGCCAAGATCTGGACAGGGTGAACAATGAGCAGTTCTTC. V and J are TRBV4-3 and TRBJ2-1; 8 bases fit TRBD1. Per the germline V gene, CDR1 is LGHNA and CDR2 is YSLEER. Trimming cost V 0 bases and J 5 bases; bases outside gene matches: 6. CDR3 length: 16 residues.

There are a few counts of this clonotype. V is TRBV6-2 or TRBV6-3 and J is TRBJ1-2; D may be TRBD1 (5 bases). This CDR3 has 15 residues. Germline CDR1 reads MNHEY; CDR2 reads SVGEGT. V was cut by 5 bases and J by 2 bases, with 15 bases left in between. The CDR3: CASSPDWGPNYGYTF. The DNA of the CDR3 is TGTGCCAGCAGTCCTGATTGGGGACCCAACTATGGCTACACCTTC.

The chain links TRBV7-9 to TRBJ2-1, with 11 nucleotides matching TRBD1. Germline V CDR1 and CDR2: SEHNR, FQNEAQ (reference sequence). The trim removed 6 bases at V and 7 bases at J, leaving 11 bases unmatched. CDR3 length equals 16 residues. The CDR3 nucleotides are TGTGCCAGCAGTATACCGGGACAGGGGGTTCTAAATGAGCAGTTCTTC. Protein product: CASSIPGQGVLNEQFF. Filled out from reference TRBV7-9 and TRBJ2-1, the complete variable domain reads DTGVSQNPRHKITKRGQNVTFRCDPISEHNRLYWYRQTLGQGPEFLTYFQNEAQLEKSRLLSDRFSAERPKGSFSTLEIQRTEQGDSAMYLCASSIPGQGVLNEQFFGPGTRLTVL.

This clonotype occurred many times. The chain is built from TRBV29-1 and TRBJ2-7; 10 bases map to TRBD1. Trimming at V came to 4 bases and at J to 2 bases, leaving 8 bases not matched to a gene. This CDR3 contains 15 residues. Germline V gene lookup returns CDR1 SQVTM and CDR2 ANQGSEA. The CDR3 region has the DNA TGCAGCGTTGTAGGAGGGGACAGGGGTCCCTACGAGCAGTACTTC. Encoded protein: CSVVGGDRGPYEQYF.

This clonotype has only a few counts. This chain uses TRBV14 with TRBJ2-7; TRBD1 matches 9 bases. Trimming took 6 bases from V and 3 from J; bases not matched to a gene: 6. CDR3 size: 14 residues. Germline CDR1 SGHDN, CDR2 FVKESK. This chain's CDR3 is CASRTGTGNYEQYF. Written as DNA, the CDR3 is TGTGCCAGCAGAACCGGGACAGGGAACTACGAGCAGTACTTC.